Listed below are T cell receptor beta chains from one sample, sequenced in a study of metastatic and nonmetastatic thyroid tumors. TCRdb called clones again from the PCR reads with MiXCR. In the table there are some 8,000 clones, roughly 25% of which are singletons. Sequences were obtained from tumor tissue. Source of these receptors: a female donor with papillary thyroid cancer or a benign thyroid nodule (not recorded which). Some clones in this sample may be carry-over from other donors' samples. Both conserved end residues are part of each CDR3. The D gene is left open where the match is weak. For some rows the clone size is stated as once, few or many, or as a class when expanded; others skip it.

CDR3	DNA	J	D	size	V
CAITHSWGREETQYF	TGTGCCATCACTCATTCGTGGGGGCGAGAAGAGACCCAGTACTTC	TRBJ2-5	.	.	TRBV10-3
CASSSWTGSNTGELFF	TGTGCCAGCAGCTCCTGGACAGGGAGCAACACCGGGGAGCTGTTTTTT	TRBJ2-2	TRBD1	.	TRBV7-3
CASSIPGQGATEAFF	TGTGCCAGCAGTATCCCGGGACAGGGCGCCACTGAAGCTTTCTTT	TRBJ1-1	TRBD1	few	TRBV6-1
CASSWDRGRNYGYTF	TGTGCCAGCAGTTGGGACAGGGGGCGAAACTATGGCTACACCTTC	TRBJ1-2	TRBD1	medium-sized	TRBV6-2/TRBV6-3
CASSYDGSNEQFF	TGTGCCAGCAGTTACGATGGGAGCAATGAGCAGTTCTTC	TRBJ2-1	.	few	TRBV6-5
CASSPLGTVYEQYF	TGTGCCAGCAGTCCCTTAGGGACAGTCTACGAGCAGTACTTC	TRBJ2-7	TRBD1	large	TRBV28
CASSEAGGEQYF	TGTGCCAGCAGTGAAGCCGGAGGCGAGCAGTACTTC	TRBJ2-7	.	few	TRBV6-1
CASSLGAGYYEQYF	TGTGCCAGCAGCTTAGGGGCGGGTTACTACGAGCAGTACTTC	TRBJ2-7	.	.	TRBV11-2
CATTSGGYQPQHF	TGTGCCACCACGTCAGGGGGATATCAGCCCCAGCATTTT	TRBJ1-5	TRBD1	medium-sized	TRBV28
CASRGGTEAFF	TGTGCCAGTCGGGGGGGTACTGAAGCTTTCTTT	TRBJ1-1	.	few	TRBV6-1
CASRGTGGNNEQFF	TGTGCCAGCAGGGGGACAGGGGGTAACAATGAGCAGTTCTTC	TRBJ2-1	TRBD1	many	TRBV25-1
CSARGGLAVTGELFF	TGCAGTGCTAGAGGAGGTCTAGCAGTTACCGGGGAGCTGTTTTTT	TRBJ2-2	.	large	TRBV20-1
CASSDGGADTQYF	TGTGCCAGCAGTGACGGAGGGGCAGATACGCAGTATTTT	TRBJ2-3	.	medium-sized	TRBV6-4
CASSLDRESYGYTF	TGTGCCAGCAGTTTGGACAGGGAAAGCTATGGCTACACCTTC	TRBJ1-2	TRBD1	.	TRBV6-5
CASSYRDRSDEQYF	TGTGCCAGCAGTTACCGGGACAGGTCGGACGAGCAGTACTTC	TRBJ2-7	TRBD1	large	TRBV6-5
CATSRDLAGQTYEQYF	TGTGCCACCAGCAGAGATCTGGCAGGCCAAACCTACGAGCAGTACTTC	TRBJ2-7	.	.	TRBV15
CASSPTRTGTVVTNTIYF	TGTGCCAGCTCACCAACTCGTACCGGGACCGTAGTAACAAACACCATATATTTT	TRBJ1-3	.	.	TRBV18
CASSTAGGGSEDTQYF	TGTGCCAGCAGCACCGCGGGCGGGGGGTCCGAAGATACGCAATATTTT	TRBJ2-3	TRBD2	.	TRBV11-1
CATLSRDRGLSNEKLFF	TGTGCCACTCTTAGCCGCGACAGGGGGCTATCTAATGAAAAACTGTTTTTT	TRBJ1-4	TRBD1	few	TRBV27
CASSYSVRLAGVFQYF	TGTGCCAGCAGTTACTCAGTTCGACTAGCGGGGGTTTTTCAGTACTTC	TRBJ2-7	TRBD2	medium-sized	TRBV6-2/TRBV6-3
CASSVAQGWETQYF	TGTGCCAGCAGCGTAGCACAGGGTTGGGAGACCCAGTACTTC	TRBJ2-5	.	many	TRBV9
CSARGPQRSSYEQYF	TGCAGTGCTAGAGGGCCCCAGCGGAGCTCCTACGAGCAGTACTTC	TRBJ2-7	.	.	TRBV20-1
CASSLASGPIYNEQFF	TGTGCCAGCAGTTTGGCTAGCGGGCCTATCTACAATGAGCAGTTCTTC	TRBJ2-1	TRBD2	few	TRBV27
CAISDPGEINSPLHF	TGTGCCATCAGTGATCCGGGGGAGATTAATTCACCCCTCCACTTT	TRBJ1-6	.	medium-sized	TRBV10-3
CASSGGGRNEQFF	TGCGCCAGCAGCGGGGGTGGACGGAATGAGCAGTTCTTC	TRBJ2-1	.	few	TRBV4-3
CSARDRVKLFF	TGCAGTGCGCGGGACAGGGTGAAACTGTTTTTT	TRBJ1-4	TRBD1	many	TRBV20-1
CASSLPPGLAVYNEQFF	TGCGCCAGCAGCTTACCCCCGGGACTAGCGGTTTACAATGAGCAGTTCTTC	TRBJ2-1	TRBD2	many	TRBV5-1
CASSVQGTDTQYF	TGTGCCAGCAGCGTACAGGGCACAGATACGCAGTATTTT	TRBJ2-3	.	many	TRBV9
CASSIQGAFYGYTF	TGTGCCAGTAGTATACAGGGGGCGTTCTATGGCTACACCTTC	TRBJ1-2	TRBD1	medium-sized	TRBV19
CSQHTLSGGYNEQFF	TGCAGTCAACACACACTCAGCGGGGGTTACAATGAGCAGTTCTTC	TRBJ2-1	TRBD2	.	TRBV20-1
CASSLPPSGTSNEQFF	TGTGCCAGCAGCTTACCCCCCAGCGGGACATCCAATGAGCAGTTCTTC	TRBJ2-1	.	.	TRBV11-1
CASTPTDTYYEQYF	TGTGCCAGCACCCCGACCGACACTTACTACGAGCAGTACTTC	TRBJ2-7	.	.	TRBV28
CASKTRDRGQMDEQYF	TGTGCCAGCAAGACGAGGGACAGGGGACAGATGGACGAGCAGTACTTC	TRBJ2-7	TRBD1	few	TRBV28
CASSGEGNQPQHF	TGTGCCAGCAGCGGGGAAGGCAATCAGCCCCAGCATTTT	TRBJ1-5	.	many	TRBV7-9
CASSYTGSDSPLHF	TGTGCCAGCAGTTACACGGGTTCGGATTCACCCCTCCACTTT	TRBJ1-6	.	few	TRBV6-5
CASSNSDRGAYEQYF	TGTGCCAGCAGTAATTCGGACAGGGGAGCCTACGAGCAGTACTTC	TRBJ2-7	TRBD1	few	TRBV6-4
CASSLGANNEQFF	TGTGCCAGCAGCTTAGGGGCTAACAATGAGCAGTTCTTC	TRBJ2-1	.	.	TRBV7-9
CASTTGYNNEQFF	TGTGCCAGCACCACGGGTTATAACAATGAGCAGTTCTTC	TRBJ2-1	.	many	TRBV12-3/TRBV12-4
CASSQTAAGSPLHF	TGTGCCAGCAGCCAGACGGCGGCAGGGTCACCCCTCCACTTT	TRBJ1-6	.	.	TRBV3-1
CASSLDGTATDTQYF	TGTGCCAGCAGCTTAGACGGGACAGCTACAGATACGCAGTATTTT	TRBJ2-3	TRBD1	many	TRBV7-8
CASSFRTNTGELFF	TGTGCCAGCAGTTTTAGGACCAACACCGGGGAGCTGTTTTTT	TRBJ2-2	.	medium-sized	TRBV12-3/TRBV12-4
CASSKQGSGYTF	TGTGCCAGCAGTAAACAGGGAAGTGGCTACACCTTC	TRBJ1-2	.	medium-sized	TRBV27
CASSESGQAYEQYF	TGCGCCAGCAGTGAGTCGGGCCAGGCCTACGAGCAGTACTTC	TRBJ2-7	.	.	TRBV10-2
CSARESGGFYNEQFF	TGCAGTGCTAGAGAAAGCGGGGGGTTCTACAATGAGCAGTTCTTC	TRBJ2-1	TRBD2	many	TRBV20-1
CASSYQALTGIVSRDTEAFF	TGTGCCAGCAGCTACCAAGCGCTGACAGGGATCGTGTCGAGGGACACTGAAGCTTTCTTT	TRBJ1-1	TRBD1	once	TRBV7-1
CASSIWGQGPPYEQYF	TGTGCCAGCAGTATTTGGGGACAGGGGCCGCCTTACGAGCAGTACTTC	TRBJ2-7	TRBD1	few	TRBV6-1
CASLPPSRDGGYTF	TGTGCCAGCCTCCCCCCCTCACGGGATGGTGGCTACACCTTC	TRBJ1-2	.	few	TRBV6-1
CASSDEGVNTGELFF	TGCGCCAGCAGTGACGAGGGAGTGAACACCGGGGAGCTGTTTTTT	TRBJ2-2	.	few	TRBV10-2